The clone carrying this T cell receptor (beta chain) was seen only a few times. The data were taken from a study of response to subunit inactivated influenza vaccine. The CDR3 has 15 amino acids. V lost 6 bases, J lost 0 bases, and 17 bases lay in between. Germline CDR1 reads DFQATT; CDR2 reads SNEGSKA (reference sequence). TCRdb redid the calling of the RT-PCR reads with MiXCR, one entry per CDR3 protein. The sample has about 520,000 distinct CDR3 sequences, about 25% seen once. The receptor comes from a man aged 45 to 65 who received an inactivated influenza vaccine. This chain uses TRBV20-1 with TRBJ2-5, with D maybe TRBD2 (5 bases). The source was CD4+ T cells sorted from PBMCs, collected about 5 days after vaccination. The CDR3: CSARSPTGNQETQYF. The CDR3 DNA is TGCAGTGCACGCTCCCCCACCGGGAACCAAGAGACCCAGTACTTC.